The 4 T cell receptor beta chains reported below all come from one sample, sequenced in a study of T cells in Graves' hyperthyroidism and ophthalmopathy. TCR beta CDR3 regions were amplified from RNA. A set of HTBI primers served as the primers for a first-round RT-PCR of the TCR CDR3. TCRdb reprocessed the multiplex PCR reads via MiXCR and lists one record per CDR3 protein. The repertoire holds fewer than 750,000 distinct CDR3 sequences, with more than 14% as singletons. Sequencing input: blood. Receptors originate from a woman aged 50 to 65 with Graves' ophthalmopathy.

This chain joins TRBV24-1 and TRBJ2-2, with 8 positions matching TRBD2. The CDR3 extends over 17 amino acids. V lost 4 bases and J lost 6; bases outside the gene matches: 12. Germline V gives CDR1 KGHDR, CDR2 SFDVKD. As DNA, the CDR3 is TGTGCCACCAGTGACGCTTTAGCGGGATTATCCGCCGGGGAGCTGTTTTTT. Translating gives CATSDALAGLSAGELFF.

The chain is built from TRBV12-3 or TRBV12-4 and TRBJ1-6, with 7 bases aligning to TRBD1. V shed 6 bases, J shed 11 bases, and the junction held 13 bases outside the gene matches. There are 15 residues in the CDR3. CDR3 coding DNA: TGTGCCAGCAGCCCCATGACAGGGTGGTATCCACCCCTCCACTTT. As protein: CASSPMTGWYPPLHF.

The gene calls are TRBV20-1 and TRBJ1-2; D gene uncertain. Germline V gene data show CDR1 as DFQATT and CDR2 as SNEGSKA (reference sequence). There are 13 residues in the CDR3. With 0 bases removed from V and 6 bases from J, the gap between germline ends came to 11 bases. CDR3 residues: CSAREGLLDGYTF. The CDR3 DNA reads TGCAGTGCTAGAGAGGGTCTCCTGGATGGCTACACCTTC.

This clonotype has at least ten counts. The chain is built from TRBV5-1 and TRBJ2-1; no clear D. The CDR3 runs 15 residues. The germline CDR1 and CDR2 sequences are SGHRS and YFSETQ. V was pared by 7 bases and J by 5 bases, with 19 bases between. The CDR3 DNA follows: TGCGCCAGCGCCGCCCAAGGCACCTCTCACAATGAGCAGTTCTTC. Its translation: CASAAQGTSHNEQFF.